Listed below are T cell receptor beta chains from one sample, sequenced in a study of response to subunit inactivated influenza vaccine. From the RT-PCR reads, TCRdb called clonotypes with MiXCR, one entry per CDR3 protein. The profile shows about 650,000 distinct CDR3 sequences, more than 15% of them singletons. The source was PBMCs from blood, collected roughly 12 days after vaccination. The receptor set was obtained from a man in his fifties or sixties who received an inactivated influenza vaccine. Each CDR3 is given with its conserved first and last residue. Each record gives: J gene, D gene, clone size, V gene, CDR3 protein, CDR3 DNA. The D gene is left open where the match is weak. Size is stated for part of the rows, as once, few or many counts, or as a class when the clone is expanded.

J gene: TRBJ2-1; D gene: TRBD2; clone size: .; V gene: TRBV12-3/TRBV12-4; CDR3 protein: CASSAGRLYQETQFF; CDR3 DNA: TGTGCCAGCAGTGCCGGGAGGCTGTACCAAGAGACCCAGTTCTTC
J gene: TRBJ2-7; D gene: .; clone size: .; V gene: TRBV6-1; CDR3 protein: CASSEVITYEQYF; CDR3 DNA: TGTGCCAGCAGTGAAGTGATTACCTACGAGCAGTACTTC
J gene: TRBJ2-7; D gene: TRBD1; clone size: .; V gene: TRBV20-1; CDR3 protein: CSARPRDRSYEQYF; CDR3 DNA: TGCAGTGCGAGACCCCGGGACAGGTCGTACGAGCAGTACTTC
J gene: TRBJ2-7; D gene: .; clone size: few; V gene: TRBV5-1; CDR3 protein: CASRRQAGESYEQYF; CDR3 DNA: TGCGCCAGCAGAAGGCAAGCAGGGGAGTCCTACGAGCAGTACTTC
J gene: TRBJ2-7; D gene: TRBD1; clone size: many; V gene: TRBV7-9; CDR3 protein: CASSPILSGGAYEQYF; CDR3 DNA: TGTGCCAGCAGCCCAATCCTCTCAGGGGGCGCCTACGAGCAGTACTTC
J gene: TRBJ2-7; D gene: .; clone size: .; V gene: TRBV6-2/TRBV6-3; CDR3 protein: CASRNRGEGYYEQYF; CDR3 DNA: TGTGCCAGCAGAAACCGGGGAGAGGGATACTACGAGCAGTACTTC
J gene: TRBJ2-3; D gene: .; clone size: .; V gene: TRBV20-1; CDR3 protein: CSASGGSTDTQYF; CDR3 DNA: TGCAGTGCTAGCGGGGGAAGCACAGATACGCAGTATTTT
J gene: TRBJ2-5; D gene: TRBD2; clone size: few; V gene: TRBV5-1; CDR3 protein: CASSLALAGGRPETQYF; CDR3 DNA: TGCGCCAGCAGCTTGGCATTAGCGGGGGGCCGTCCCGAGACCCAGTACTTC
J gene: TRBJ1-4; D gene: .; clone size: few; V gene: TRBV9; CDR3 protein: CASSAGTVATNEKLFF; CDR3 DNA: TGTGCCAGCAGCGCAGGGACCGTGGCAACTAATGAAAAACTGTTTTTT
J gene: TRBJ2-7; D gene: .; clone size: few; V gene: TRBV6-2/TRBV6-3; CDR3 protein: CASSTRTPPYEQYF; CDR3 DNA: TGTGCCAGCAGTACCCGCACCCCTCCCTACGAGCAGTACTTC
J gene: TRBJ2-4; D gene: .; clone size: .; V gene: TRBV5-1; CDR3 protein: CASSLEGYKNIQYF; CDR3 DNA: TGCGCCAGCAGCTTGGAGGGGTACAAAAACATTCAGTACTTC
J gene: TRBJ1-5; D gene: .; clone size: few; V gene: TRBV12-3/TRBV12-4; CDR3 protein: CASSYQTANQPQHF; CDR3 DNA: TGTGCCAGCAGTTACCAGACAGCCAATCAGCCCCAGCATTTT
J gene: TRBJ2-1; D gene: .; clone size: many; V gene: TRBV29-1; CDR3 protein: CSVERRSYNEQFF; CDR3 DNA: TGCAGCGTGGAGAGGCGCTCCTACAATGAGCAGTTCTTC
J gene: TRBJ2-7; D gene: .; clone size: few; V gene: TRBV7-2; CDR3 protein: CASSPPGPEQYF; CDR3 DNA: TGTGCCAGCAGCCCACCCGGTCCCGAGCAGTACTTC
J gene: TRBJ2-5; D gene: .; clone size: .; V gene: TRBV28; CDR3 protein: CASSRSQEYQETQYF; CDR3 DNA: TGTGCCAGCAGTCGCTCCCAGGAGTACCAAGAGACCCAGTACTTC
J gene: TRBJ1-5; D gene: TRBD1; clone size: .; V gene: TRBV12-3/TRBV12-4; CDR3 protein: CASRGQGVQPQHF; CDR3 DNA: TGTGCCAGCAGAGGGCAGGGGGTTCAGCCCCAGCATTTT
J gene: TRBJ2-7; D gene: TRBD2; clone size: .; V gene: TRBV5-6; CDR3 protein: CASRSAGGVDEQYF; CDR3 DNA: TGTGCCAGCAGGTCAGCGGGGGGCGTGGATGAGCAGTACTTC
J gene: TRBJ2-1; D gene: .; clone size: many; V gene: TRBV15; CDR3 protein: CATSRGGGYNEQFF; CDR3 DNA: TGTGCCACCAGCAGAGGCGGCGGTTACAATGAGCAGTTCTTC
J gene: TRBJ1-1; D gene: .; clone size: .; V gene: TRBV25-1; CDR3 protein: CASSETTEAFF; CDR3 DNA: TGTGCCAGCAGTGAAACTACTGAAGCTTTCTTT
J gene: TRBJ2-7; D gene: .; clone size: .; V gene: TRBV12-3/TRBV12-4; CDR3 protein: CASSPGPLYEQYF; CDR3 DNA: TGTGCCAGCAGTCCGGGACCGCTTTACGAGCAGTACTTC
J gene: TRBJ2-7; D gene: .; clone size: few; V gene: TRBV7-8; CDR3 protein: CASSLRTAGLTAYEQYF; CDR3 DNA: TGTGCCAGCAGCTTACGGACCGCAGGATTAACCGCCTACGAGCAGTACTTC
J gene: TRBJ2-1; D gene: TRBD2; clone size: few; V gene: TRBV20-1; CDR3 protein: CSARLGLAGVHEQFF; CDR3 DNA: TGCAGTGCTAGGTTAGGACTAGCGGGAGTTCATGAGCAGTTCTTC
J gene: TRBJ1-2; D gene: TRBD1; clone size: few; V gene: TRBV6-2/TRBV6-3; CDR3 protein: CASCAMGQTYGYTF; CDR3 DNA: TGTGCCAGCTGTGCGATGGGACAGACCTATGGCTACACCTTC